This note documents a single T cell receptor beta chain sequence. This record comes from a study of blood T cell repertoires in COVID-19. Assay used: immunoSEQ multiplex PCR; TCRdb lists only in-frame clones, some missing. The sample includes about 230,000 clones, over 75% of them seen just once. The material sequenced was peripheral blood. The sequence was collected from a man in his fifties with COVID-19, enrolled during active disease.

CDR3: CASSLLGQLYEQYF. The CDR3 bases are TGTGCCAGCAGTTTACTTGGACAGCTCTACGAGCAGTACTTC. V gene TRBV27 combines with J gene TRBJ2-7, with a tentative D call TRBD1 (6 bases). The V end lost 2 bases, the J end lost 3 bases, and 11 bases lay between the germline ends. CDR1 is MNHEY, CDR2 SMNVEV, per germline (reference sequence). The CDR3 sequence is 14 residues long.